The present T cell receptor (beta chain) was sequenced within a study of metastatic and nonmetastatic thyroid tumors. Study at large: Samples came from malignant and benign thyroid patients, and repertoires were compared across blood and tumor or nodule tissue.

The V end was cut by 2 bases, the J end by 0 bases, with 8 bases between. The germline V gene encodes CDR1 MNHNS and CDR2 SASEGT. The CDR3 spans 14 residues. Study-wide points: In blood and tumor, TCR beta diversity was reportedly significantly higher in malignant thyroid tumors than in benign nodules.

Comments on this clone: Antigen specificity is unknown.

Patients were all untreated before their thyroid surgery. Methods used by the authors: Clinicopathological groups differed in CDR3, with these differences serving to build a distant-metastasis classifier for papillary thyroid cancer. Using MiXCR, TCRdb re-called clones from the PCR reads. The authors' filters were not applied to this entry. This table has about 13,000 clones, around a quarter appearing once. The sample was blood. The chain carries TRBV6-1 and TRBJ2-7; D unresolved. The TCR originated in a male donor with papillary thyroid cancer or a benign thyroid nodule (not recorded which). Some clones in this sample may be carry-over from other donors' samples. CDR3 amino acids: CASSESGRSYEQYF. The CDR3 bases are TGTGCCAGCAGTGAATCCGGACGCTCCTACGAGCAGTACTTC.